This is a list of T cell receptor beta chains from one sample in a study of PD-1 blockade in classical Hodgkin lymphoma. Generated by immunoSEQ multiplex PCR, the TCRdb table keeps only in-frame clones and is missing some. Of roughly 41,000 clones in the sample, almost 90% were seen once. The sequencing used peripheral blood mononuclear cells (PBMCs), collected before the second cycle of nivolumab. These receptor sequences come from a human donor with classical Hodgkin lymphoma. The CDR3 runs from the conserved cysteine through the conserved F or W. The order of the fields is J gene, clone size, D gene, V gene, CDR3 protein, CDR3 DNA. The D gene is left open where the match is weak. Part of the rows lack a size; the others show once, few, many or a class for expanded clones.

>TRBJ1-5|-|-|TRBV10-3
CAISETDSLNQPQHF
TGTGCCATCAGTGAGACCGACAGTCTAAATCAGCCCCAGCATTTT
>TRBJ2-1|-|-|TRBV7-8
CASSLDGPEQFF
TGTGCCAGCAGCTTAGATGGTCCTGAGCAGTTCTTC
>TRBJ2-1|-|TRBD1|TRBV15
CATSRERTGSNEQFF
TGTGCCACCAGCAGAGAAAGGACAGGGTCTAATGAGCAGTTCTTC
>TRBJ1-3|-|-|TRBV27
CASGRQGNSGNTIYF
TGTGCCAGCGGTAGGCAGGGTAACTCTGGAAACACCATATATTTT
>TRBJ2-7|-|-|TRBV4-1
CASSQERAAYEQYF
TGCGCCAGCAGCCAAGAAAGGGCGGCCTACGAGCAGTACTTC
>TRBJ2-7|-|-|TRBV2
CASRTGTRGEQYF
TGTGCCAGCAGGACCGGGACTCGGGGCGAGCAGTACTTC
>TRBJ1-2|few|TRBD1|TRBV6-5
CASSAPGQGLYGYTF
TGTGCCAGCAGTGCCCCAGGACAGGGTCTCTATGGCTACACCTTC
>TRBJ2-1|-|-|TRBV5-1
CASSLGGPVSHNEQFF
TGCGCCAGCAGCTTGGGGGGTCCGGTTTCACACAATGAGCAGTTCTTC
>TRBJ1-4|once|-|TRBV28
CASRGWTALNEKLFF
TGTGCCAGCAGGGGATGGACAGCCCTTAATGAAAAACTGTTTTTT
>TRBJ2-3|once|TRBD2|TRBV6-1
CASPGLAGTDTQYF
TGTGCCAGCCCGGGACTAGCGGGCACAGATACGCAGTATTTT
>TRBJ2-7|once|-|TRBV7-2
CASRLTSIADSSYEQYF
TGTGCCAGCAGACTAACCTCGATAGCAGACAGCTCCTACGAGCAGTACTTC
>TRBJ2-5|-|-|TRBV5-1
CASSLAGVRGRETQYF
TGCGCCAGCAGCTTGGCCGGTGTTAGGGGGAGGGAGACCCAGTACTTC
>TRBJ1-4|-|TRBD1|TRBV2
CASIGTDNEKLFF
TGTGCCAGCATAGGGACAGATAATGAAAAACTGTTTTTT
>TRBJ1-3|-|-|TRBV18
CASSPAAGGSGNTIYF
TGTGCCAGCTCACCAGCGGCGGGCGGCTCTGGAAACACCATATATTTT
>TRBJ2-3|-|TRBD2|TRBV7-3
CASSLSPSGYTDTQYF
TGTGCCAGCAGCTTAAGTCCTAGCGGATACACAGATACGCAGTATTTT
>TRBJ1-6|-|-|TRBV7-3
CASSLNTRESPLHF
TGTGCCAGCAGCTTAAACACTCGCGAATCACCCCTCCACTTT
>TRBJ2-7|-|-|TRBV5-5
CASSFSGGYEQYF
TGTGCCAGCAGCTTCTCGGGCGGCTACGAGCAGTACTTC
>TRBJ1-1|once|-|TRBV28
CASSLHRGWTEAFF
TGTGCCAGCAGTTTGCATCGGGGCTGGACTGAAGCTTTCTTT
>TRBJ2-3|-|-|TRBV18
CASSPLGDTQYF
TGTGCCAGCTCACCACTCGGGGATACGCAGTATTTT
>TRBJ1-5|-|TRBD1|TRBV11-3
CASSPGQAEPQHF
TGTGCCAGCAGCCCCGGACAGGCTGAGCCCCAGCATTTT
>TRBJ2-7|-|-|TRBV6-5
CASSYSRDYEQYF
TGTGCCAGCAGTTACTCCAGGGACTACGAGCAGTACTTC
>TRBJ2-2|-|-|TRBV21-1
CASRNNDTGLTGELFF
TGTGCCAGCAGAAATAATGACACAGGCTTGACCGGGGAGCTGTTTTTT
>TRBJ2-3|few|TRBD1|TRBV7-6
CASSPVTGGTQYF
TGTGCCAGCAGCCCTGTGACAGGGGGTACGCAGTATTTT
>TRBJ1-5|-|TRBD1|TRBV6-4
CASGSDRTQPQHF
TGTGCCAGCGGGTCGGACAGGACTCAGCCCCAGCATTTT
>TRBJ1-4|-|-|TRBV11-3
CASSRTPELNEKLFF
TGTGCCAGCAGCCGAACCCCGGAGCTTAATGAAAAACTGTTTTTT
>TRBJ2-1|-|-|TRBV10-3
CAISEPMGLAGPYNEQFF
TGTGCCATCAGTGAGCCCATGGGGCTGGCGGGACCCTACAATGAGCAGTTCTTC
>TRBJ2-7|few|-|TRBV7-6
CASSLAGRLGDEQYF
TGTGCCAGCAGCTTAGCCGGGCGTCTGGGGGACGAGCAGTACTTC
>TRBJ2-7|-|TRBD2|TRBV9
CASSVASSGSLYEQYF
TGTGCCAGCAGCGTAGCTTCCAGCGGGAGTTTGTACGAGCAGTACTTC
>TRBJ1-2|-|-|TRBV19
CASSRETLSGYTF
TGTGCCAGTAGTAGAGAAACCTTGAGCGGCTACACCTTC
>TRBJ1-2|-|TRBD1|TRBV19
CASRAGGRYGYTF
TGTGCCAGTAGGGCAGGGGGCCGTTATGGCTACACCTTC
>TRBJ2-7|-|-|TRBV7-9
CASSLKGGVVSYEQYF
TGTGCCAGCAGCTTAAAAGGCGGGGTCGTATCCTACGAGCAGTACTTC
>TRBJ2-6|-|-|TRBV5-1
CASSQDLGANVLTF
TGCGCCAGCAGCCAGGATCTCGGGGCCAACGTCCTGACTTTC
>TRBJ2-1|medium-sized|-|TRBV7-6
CASSPPGSEQFF
TGTGCCAGCAGCCCCCCGGGTTCCGAGCAGTTCTTC
>TRBJ2-7|-|TRBD2|TRBV7-2
CASSPGVGGPSYEQYF
TGTGCCAGCAGCCCCGGGGTGGGAGGGCCCTCCTACGAGCAGTACTTC
>TRBJ2-7|-|-|TRBV7-2
CASSATRGYEQYF
TGTGCCAGCAGCGCTACCAGGGGCTACGAGCAGTACTTC
>TRBJ2-5|-|-|TRBV5-5
CASSLSMEGRETQYF
TGTGCCAGCAGCTTGTCGATGGAGGGGCGAGAGACCCAGTACTTC
>TRBJ2-5|-|TRBD1|TRBV9
CASSVGDRDQETQYF
TGTGCCAGCAGCGTTGGGGACAGGGACCAAGAGACCCAGTACTTC
>TRBJ1-1|-|-|TRBV28
CASSKGQVYTEAFF
TGTGCCAGCAGCAAAGGACAAGTTTACACTGAAGCTTTCTTT
>TRBJ2-2|once|-|TRBV30
CAWTVGGNTGELFF
TGTGCCTGGACGGTCGGCGGAAACACCGGGGAGCTGTTTTTT
>TRBJ2-7|-|TRBD1|TRBV27
CASRRQGGYEQYF
TGTGCCAGCAGGAGACAGGGGGGCTACGAGCAGTACTTC
>TRBJ2-3|-|-|TRBV27
CASTREPRGDTQYF
TGTGCCAGCACCCGGGAGCCCCGGGGAGATACGCAGTATTTT
>TRBJ2-2|-|TRBD2|TRBV27
CASSFYTSGTRRTGELFF
TGTGCCAGCAGTTTTTACACCTCCGGGACTAGGAGGACCGGGGAGCTGTTTTTT